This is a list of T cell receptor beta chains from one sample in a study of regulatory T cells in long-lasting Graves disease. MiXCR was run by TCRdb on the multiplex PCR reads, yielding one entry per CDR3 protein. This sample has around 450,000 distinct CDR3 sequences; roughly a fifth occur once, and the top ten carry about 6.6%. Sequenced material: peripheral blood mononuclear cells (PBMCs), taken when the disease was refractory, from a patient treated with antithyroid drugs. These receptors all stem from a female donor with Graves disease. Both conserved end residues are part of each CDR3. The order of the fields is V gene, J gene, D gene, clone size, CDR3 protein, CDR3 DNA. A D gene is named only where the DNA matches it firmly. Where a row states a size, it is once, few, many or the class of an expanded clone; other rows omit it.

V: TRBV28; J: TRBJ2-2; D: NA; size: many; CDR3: CASTNRDGELFF; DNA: TGTGCCAGCACCAACAGGGACGGGGAGCTGTTTTTT
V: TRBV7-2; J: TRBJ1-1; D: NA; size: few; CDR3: CASSLETGNPNTEAFF; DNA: TGTGCCAGCAGCTTAGAAACAGGGAACCCGAACACTGAAGCTTTCTTT
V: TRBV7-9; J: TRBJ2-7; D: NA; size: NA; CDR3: CASSDMTGYEQYF; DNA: TGTGCCAGCAGCGACATGACGGGCTACGAGCAGTACTTC
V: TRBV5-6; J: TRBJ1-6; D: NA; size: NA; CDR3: CASSFVTSPLHF; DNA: TGTGCCAGCAGCTTTGTAACTTCACCCCTCCACTTT
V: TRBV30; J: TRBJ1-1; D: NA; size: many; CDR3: CAWSYNTEAFF; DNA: TGTGCCTGGTCTTATAACACTGAAGCTTTCTTT
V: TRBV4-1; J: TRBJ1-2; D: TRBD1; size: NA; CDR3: CASSLWDRGSDGYTF; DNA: TGCGCCAGCAGCCTATGGGACAGGGGAAGCGATGGCTACACCTTC
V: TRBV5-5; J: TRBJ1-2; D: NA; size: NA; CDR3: CASSLIGFYGYTF; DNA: TGTGCCAGCAGCTTGATAGGGTTCTATGGCTACACCTTC
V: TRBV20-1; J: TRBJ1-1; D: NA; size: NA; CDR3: CSARDQGGAYTEAFF; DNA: TGCAGTGCTAGAGATCAGGGAGGGGCTTACACTGAAGCTTTCTTT
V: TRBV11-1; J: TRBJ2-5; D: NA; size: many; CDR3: CASSPGQQTQYF; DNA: TGTGCCAGCAGCCCCGGACAACAGACCCAGTACTTC
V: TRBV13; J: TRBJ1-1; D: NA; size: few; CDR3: CASSSAANTEAFF; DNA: TGTGCCAGCAGCTCGGCAGCGAACACTGAAGCTTTCTTT
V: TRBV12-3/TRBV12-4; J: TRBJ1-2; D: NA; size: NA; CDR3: CASGQWGVRGYTF; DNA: TGTGCCAGCGGCCAATGGGGGGTCAGAGGCTACACCTTC
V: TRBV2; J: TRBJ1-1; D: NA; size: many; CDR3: CASTSLGRTVNTEAFF; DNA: TGTGCCAGCACATCATTGGGACGGACGGTGAACACTGAAGCTTTCTTT
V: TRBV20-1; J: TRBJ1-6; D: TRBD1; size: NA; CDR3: CSARGEGDSSLHF; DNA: TGCAGTGCCAGGGGGGAGGGTGATTCATCCCTCCACTTT
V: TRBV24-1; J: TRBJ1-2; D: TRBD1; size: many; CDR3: CATSDPRQGNYGYTF; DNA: TGTGCCACCAGTGATCCCCGACAGGGAAACTATGGCTACACCTTC
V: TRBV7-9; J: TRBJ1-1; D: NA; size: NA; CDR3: CASSLRGWRTEAFF; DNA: TGTGCCAGCAGCCTCAGGGGTTGGCGGACTGAAGCTTTCTTT
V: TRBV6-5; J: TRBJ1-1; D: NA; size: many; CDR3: CASSYSMHKNTEAFF; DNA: TGTGCCAGCAGTTACTCGATGCACAAGAACACTGAAGCTTTCTTT
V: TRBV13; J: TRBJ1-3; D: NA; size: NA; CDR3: CASSLGDRSGNTIYF; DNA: TGTGCCAGCAGCTTAGGGGACAGATCTGGAAACACCATATATTTT
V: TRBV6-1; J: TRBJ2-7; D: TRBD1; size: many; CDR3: CASRRTGGYEQYF; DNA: TGTGCCAGCAGGCGGACAGGGGGGTACGAGCAGTACTTC
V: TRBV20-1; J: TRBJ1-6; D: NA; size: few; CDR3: CSARVGESSYNSPLHF; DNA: TGCAGTGCTAGAGTAGGGGAGAGCTCCTATAATTCACCCCTCCACTTT
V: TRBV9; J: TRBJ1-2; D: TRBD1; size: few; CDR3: CASSVAGTGGDGYTF; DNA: TGTGCCAGCAGCGTAGCGGGGACAGGGGGCGATGGCTACACCTTC
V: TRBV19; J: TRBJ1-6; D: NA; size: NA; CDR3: CASSIPGEGSPLHF; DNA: TGTGCCAGTAGTATACCGGGGGAAGGTTCACCCCTCCACTTT
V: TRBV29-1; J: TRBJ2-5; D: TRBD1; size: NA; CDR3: CSVRVGTGYEETQYF; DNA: TGCAGCGTTAGGGTCGGGACAGGGTACGAAGAGACCCAGTACTTC
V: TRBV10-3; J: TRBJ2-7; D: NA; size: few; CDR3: CAISESPEVTYEQYF; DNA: TGTGCCATCAGTGAATCACCGGAGGTTACCTACGAGCAGTACTTC
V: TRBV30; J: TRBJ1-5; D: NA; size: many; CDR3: CAWSAGGQPQHF; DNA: TGTGCCTGGAGTGCCGGTGGCCAGCCCCAGCATTTT
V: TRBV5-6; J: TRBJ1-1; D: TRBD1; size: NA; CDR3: CASSFGTGLNTEAFF; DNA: TGTGCCAGCAGCTTTGGGACAGGGCTGAACACTGAAGCTTTCTTT
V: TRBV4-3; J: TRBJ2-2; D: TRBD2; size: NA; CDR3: CASSQESGATGELFF; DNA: TGCGCCAGCAGCCAAGAAAGCGGGGCCACCGGGGAGCTGTTTTTT
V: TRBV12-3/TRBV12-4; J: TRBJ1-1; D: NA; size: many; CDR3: CASSLLGVGNTEAFF; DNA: TGTGCCAGCAGTTTATTGGGAGTCGGGAACACTGAAGCTTTCTTT
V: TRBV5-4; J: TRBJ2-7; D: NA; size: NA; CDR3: CASGRDSSGEQYF; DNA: TGTGCCAGCGGGCGGGACAGCTCGGGCGAGCAGTACTTC
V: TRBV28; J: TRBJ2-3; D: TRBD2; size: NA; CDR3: CASSSPQRTSSDTQYF; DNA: TGTGCCAGCAGTTCCCCTCAAAGGACTAGCTCGGATACGCAGTATTTT
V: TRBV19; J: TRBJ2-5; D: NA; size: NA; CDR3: CASSRQFRETQYF; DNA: TGTGCCAGTAGTAGACAGTTTAGGGAGACCCAGTACTTC
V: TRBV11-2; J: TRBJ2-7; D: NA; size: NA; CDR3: CASSHWDISYEQYF; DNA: TGTGCCAGCAGCCACTGGGACATTTCCTACGAGCAGTACTTC
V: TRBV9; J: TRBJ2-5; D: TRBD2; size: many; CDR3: CASSVATSAYQETQYF; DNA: TGTGCCAGCAGCGTAGCGACTAGCGCATACCAAGAGACCCAGTACTTC
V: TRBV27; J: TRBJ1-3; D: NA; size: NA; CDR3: CASSLTGPGVSSSGNTIYF; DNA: TGTGCCAGCAGTTTAACGGGGCCAGGGGTCTCCTCTTCTGGAAACACCATATATTTT
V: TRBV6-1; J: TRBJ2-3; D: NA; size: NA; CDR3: CASRRESGTDTQYF; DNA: TGTGCCAGCAGGAGGGAGTCTGGCACAGATACGCAGTATTTT
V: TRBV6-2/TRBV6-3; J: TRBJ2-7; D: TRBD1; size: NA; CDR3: CASSSQGQGYEQYF; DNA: TGTGCCAGCAGTAGCCAGGGACAGGGCTACGAGCAGTACTTC
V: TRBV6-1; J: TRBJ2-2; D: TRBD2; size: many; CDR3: CAAGGTVQEAGELFF; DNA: TGTGCCGCGGGGGGGACAGTGCAGGAGGCCGGGGAGCTGTTTTTT
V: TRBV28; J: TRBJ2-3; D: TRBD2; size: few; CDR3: CASSLGRAYGDTQYF; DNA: TGTGCCAGCAGTCTCGGGAGGGCCTACGGAGATACGCAGTATTTT
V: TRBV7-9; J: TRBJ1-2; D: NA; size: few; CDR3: CASSSGASEGYTF; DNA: TGTGCCAGCAGCTCTGGGGCATCAGAGGGCTACACCTTC
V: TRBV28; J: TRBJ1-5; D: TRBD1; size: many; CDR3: CASSLLWDRGIGQPQHF; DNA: TGTGCCAGCAGTTTATTATGGGACAGGGGAATCGGGCAGCCCCAGCATTTT
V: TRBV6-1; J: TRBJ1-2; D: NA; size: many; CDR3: CASSRDGGNYGYTF; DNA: TGTGCCAGCTCGAGGGACGGCGGTAACTATGGCTACACCTTC
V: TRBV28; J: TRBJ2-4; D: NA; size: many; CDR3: CASSLRGMGTKNIQYF; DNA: TGTGCCAGCAGTTTACGAGGGATGGGAACCAAAAACATTCAGTACTTC
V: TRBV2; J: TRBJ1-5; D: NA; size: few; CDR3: CASSEMTPQPQHF; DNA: TGTGCCAGCAGTGAGATGACGCCACAGCCCCAGCATTTT
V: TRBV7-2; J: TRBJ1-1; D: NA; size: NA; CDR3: CASSLVWAGAEAFF; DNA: TGTGCCAGCAGCTTAGTTTGGGCAGGGGCTGAAGCTTTCTTT
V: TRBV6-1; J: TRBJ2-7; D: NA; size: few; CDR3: CASSLTPTGAYEQYF; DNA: TGTGCCAGCAGTCTCACTCCCACAGGCGCCTACGAGCAGTACTTC
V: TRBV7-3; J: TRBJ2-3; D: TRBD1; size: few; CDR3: CASSWTGGQSDTQYF; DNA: TGTGCCAGCAGCTGGACAGGGGGTCAGTCAGATACGCAGTATTTT
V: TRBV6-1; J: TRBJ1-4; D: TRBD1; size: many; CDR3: CASRSDRVLGNEKLFF; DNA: TGTGCCAGCAGGTCGGACAGGGTCTTAGGTAATGAAAAACTGTTTTTT
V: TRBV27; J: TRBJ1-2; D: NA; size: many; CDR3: CASSLGTGKGFGYTF; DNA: TGTGCCAGCAGTTTAGGTACAGGGAAAGGATTCGGCTACACCTTC
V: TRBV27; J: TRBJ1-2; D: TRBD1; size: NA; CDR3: CASSFQGQGTYTF; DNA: TGTGCCAGCAGTTTTCAGGGACAGGGAACCTACACCTTC
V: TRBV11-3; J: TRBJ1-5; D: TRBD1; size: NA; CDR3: CASSAGTDYQPQHF; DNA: TGTGCCAGCAGCGCCGGGACAGATTACCAGCCCCAGCATTTT
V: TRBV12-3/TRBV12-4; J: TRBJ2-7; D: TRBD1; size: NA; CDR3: CASSWTGGAYEQYF; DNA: TGTGCCAGCAGTTGGACAGGGGGCGCCTACGAGCAGTACTTC
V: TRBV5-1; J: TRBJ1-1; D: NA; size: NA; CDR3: CASSWRGILTEAFF; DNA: TGCGCCAGCAGCTGGAGGGGTATTCTCACTGAAGCTTTCTTT
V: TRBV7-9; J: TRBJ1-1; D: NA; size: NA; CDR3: CASTRTANTEAFF; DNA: TGTGCCAGCACCAGGACGGCGAACACTGAAGCTTTCTTT
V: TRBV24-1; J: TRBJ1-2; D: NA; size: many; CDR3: CATSGTRGAHGYTF; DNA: TGTGCCACCAGTGGGACGCGGGGGGCTCATGGCTACACCTTC
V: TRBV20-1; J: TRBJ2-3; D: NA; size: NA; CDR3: CSARDGADTQYF; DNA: TGCAGTGCTAGAGATGGAGCGGATACGCAGTATTTT